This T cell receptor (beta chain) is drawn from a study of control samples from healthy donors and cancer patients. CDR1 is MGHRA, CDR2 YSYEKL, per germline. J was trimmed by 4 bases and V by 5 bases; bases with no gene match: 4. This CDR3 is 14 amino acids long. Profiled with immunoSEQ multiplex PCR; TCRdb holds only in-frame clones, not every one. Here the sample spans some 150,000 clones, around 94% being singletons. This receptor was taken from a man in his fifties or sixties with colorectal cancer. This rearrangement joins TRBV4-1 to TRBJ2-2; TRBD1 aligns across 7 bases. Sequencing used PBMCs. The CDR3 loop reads CASSTTGTTGELFF. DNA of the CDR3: TGCGCCAGCAGCACGACAGGGACCACCGGGGAGCTGTTTTTT.